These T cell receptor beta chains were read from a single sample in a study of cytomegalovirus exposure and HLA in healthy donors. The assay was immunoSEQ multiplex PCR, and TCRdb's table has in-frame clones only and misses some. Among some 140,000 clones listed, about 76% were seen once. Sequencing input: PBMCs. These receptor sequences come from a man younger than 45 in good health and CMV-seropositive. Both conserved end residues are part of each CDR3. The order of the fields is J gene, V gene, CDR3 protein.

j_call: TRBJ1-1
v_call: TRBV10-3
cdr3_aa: CAISSATGNTEAFF

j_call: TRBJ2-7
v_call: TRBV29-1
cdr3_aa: CSVVVGSYEQYF

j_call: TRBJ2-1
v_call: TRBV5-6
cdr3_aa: CASRLSPGVASDEQFF

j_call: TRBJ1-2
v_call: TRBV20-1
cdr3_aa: CSATGDYGYTF

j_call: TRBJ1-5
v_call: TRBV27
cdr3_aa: CASSFSPGNQPQHF

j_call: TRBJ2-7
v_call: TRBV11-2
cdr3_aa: CASSLELFQRESLGEQYF

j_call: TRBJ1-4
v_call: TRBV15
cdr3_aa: CATSRLGGEKLFF

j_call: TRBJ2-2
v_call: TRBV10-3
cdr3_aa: CAISYSGVRSTGELFF

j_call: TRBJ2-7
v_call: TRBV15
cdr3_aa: CATSVTGTGAGKQYF

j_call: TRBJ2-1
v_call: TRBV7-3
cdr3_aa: CASSPRTGRVNEQFF

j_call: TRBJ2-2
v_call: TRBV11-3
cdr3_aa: CASSSAGTENTGELFF

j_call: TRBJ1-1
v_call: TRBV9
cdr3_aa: CASSVSTGVHTEAFF

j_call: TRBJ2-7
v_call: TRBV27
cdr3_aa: CASSIFEGGEQYF

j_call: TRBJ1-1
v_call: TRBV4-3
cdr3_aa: CASSQAGFSEAFF

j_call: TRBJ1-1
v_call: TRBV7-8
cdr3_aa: CASSPGGGLSAEAFF

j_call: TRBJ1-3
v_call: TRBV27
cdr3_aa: CASGAYGSGNTIYF

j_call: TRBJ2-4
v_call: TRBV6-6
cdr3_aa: CASSKDRLVAKNIQYF

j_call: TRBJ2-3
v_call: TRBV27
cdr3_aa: CASSLGRGVADTQYF

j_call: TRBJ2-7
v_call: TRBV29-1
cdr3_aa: CSARSAGGPYEQYF

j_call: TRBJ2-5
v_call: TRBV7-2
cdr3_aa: CASSFDRYQETQYF

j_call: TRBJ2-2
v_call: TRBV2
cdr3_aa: CASSRQGPGELFF

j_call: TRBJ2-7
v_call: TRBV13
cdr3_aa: CASSLQMTYEQYF

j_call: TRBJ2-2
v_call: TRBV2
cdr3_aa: CASRKTVNTGELFF

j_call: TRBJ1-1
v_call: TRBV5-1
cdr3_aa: CASSLGPARTEAFF

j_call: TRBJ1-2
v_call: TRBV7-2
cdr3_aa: CASSTDRGGIYGYTF

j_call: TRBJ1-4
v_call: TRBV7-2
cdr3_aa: CASSQPGQGREKLFF

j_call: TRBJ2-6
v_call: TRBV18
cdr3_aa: CASSPIDSSGANVLTF

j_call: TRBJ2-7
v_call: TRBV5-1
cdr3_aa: CASSWEGYEQYF

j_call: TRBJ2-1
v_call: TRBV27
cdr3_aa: CASSLLAGSSYNEQFF

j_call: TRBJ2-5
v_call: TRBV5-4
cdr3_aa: CASSLGDFQETQYF

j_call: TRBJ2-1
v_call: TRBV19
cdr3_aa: CASSQGGRAYNEQFF

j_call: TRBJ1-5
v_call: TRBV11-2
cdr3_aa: CASSLATGGNQPQHF

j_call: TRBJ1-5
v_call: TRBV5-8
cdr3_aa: CASSRDNSNQPQHF

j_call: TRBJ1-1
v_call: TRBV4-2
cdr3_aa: CASSQEGRVVGAEAFF

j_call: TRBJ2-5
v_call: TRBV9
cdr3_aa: CASSDGLGETQYF

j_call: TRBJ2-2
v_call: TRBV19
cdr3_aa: CASSIQGANTGELFF

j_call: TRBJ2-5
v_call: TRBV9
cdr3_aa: CASSVGSSGIQETQYF

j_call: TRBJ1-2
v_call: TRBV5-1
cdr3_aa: CASSPDRGTGYTF

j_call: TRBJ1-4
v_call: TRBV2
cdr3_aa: CASTGRQGVSRKLFF

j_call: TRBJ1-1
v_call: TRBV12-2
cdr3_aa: CATRVGTEAFF

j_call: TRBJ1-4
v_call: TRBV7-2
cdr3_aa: CASSQGVREKLFF

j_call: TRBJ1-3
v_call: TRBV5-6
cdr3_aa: CASSWQGDGTIYF

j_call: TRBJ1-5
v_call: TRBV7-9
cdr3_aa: CASSLDTGAPISNQPQHF

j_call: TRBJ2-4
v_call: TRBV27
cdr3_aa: CASRPGGSTKNIQYF

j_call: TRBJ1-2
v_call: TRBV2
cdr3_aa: CASSVLTGDRGRTF

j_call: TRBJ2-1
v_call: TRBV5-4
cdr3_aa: CASSLEGGSDNEQFF

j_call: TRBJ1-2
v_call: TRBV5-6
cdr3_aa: CASSFKAGDNTNYGYTF

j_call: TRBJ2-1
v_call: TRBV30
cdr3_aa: CACPQGLAGVYNEQFF

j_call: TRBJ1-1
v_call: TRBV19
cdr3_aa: CASSPAKRANRPREAFF

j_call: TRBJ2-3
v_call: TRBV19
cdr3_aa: CASRGGRGVTQYF

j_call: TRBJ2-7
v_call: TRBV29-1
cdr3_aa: CSVGGQRNSYEQYF

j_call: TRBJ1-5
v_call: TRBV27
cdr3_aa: CASSGRMSNQPQHF